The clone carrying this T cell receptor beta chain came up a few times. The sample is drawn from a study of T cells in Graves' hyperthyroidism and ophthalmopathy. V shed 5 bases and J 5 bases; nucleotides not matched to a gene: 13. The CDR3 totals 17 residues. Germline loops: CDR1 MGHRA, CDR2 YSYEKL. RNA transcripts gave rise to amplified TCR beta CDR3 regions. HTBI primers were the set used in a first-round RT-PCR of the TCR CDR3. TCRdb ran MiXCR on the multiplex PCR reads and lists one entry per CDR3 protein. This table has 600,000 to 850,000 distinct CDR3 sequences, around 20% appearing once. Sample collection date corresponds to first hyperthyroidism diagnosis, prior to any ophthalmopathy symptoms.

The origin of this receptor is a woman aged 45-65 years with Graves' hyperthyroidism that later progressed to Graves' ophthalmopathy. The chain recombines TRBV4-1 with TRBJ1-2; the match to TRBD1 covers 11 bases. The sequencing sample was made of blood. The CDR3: CASSDRTGGDRSYGYTF. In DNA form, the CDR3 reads TGCGCCAGCAGCGACCGGACAGGGGGCGATCGGAGTTATGGCTACACCTTC.